The next 14 T cell receptor beta chains were all read from a single sample in a study of blood T cell repertoires in COVID-19. TCRdb keeps only in-frame clones here, not all; method: immunoSEQ multiplex PCR. The sample records a few hundred thousand clones, about 87% being singletons. The source material was PBMCs or T cells enriched from blood (not recorded which). These receptors were obtained from a middle-aged woman with acute COVID-19.

The CDR3 sequence is CASSEAPVGDTQYF. The CDR3, as DNA: TGTGCCAGCAGTGAAGCCCCCGTCGGGGATACGCAGTATTTT. The chain recombines TRBV6-1 with TRBJ2-3; D gene unclear. CDR1 is MNHNS and CDR2 is SASEGT in the germline V gene. The CDR3 loop spans 14 amino acids. V lost 0 bases and J 6 bases, leaving 10 bases between the germline ends.

V gene TRBV6-5 combines with J gene TRBJ1-2; TRBD1 aligns across 7 bases. Germline CDR1 and CDR2: MNHEY and SVGAGI. V was clipped by 6 bases and J by 6 bases; unmatched bases: 7. This CDR3 has 13 residues. DNA for the CDR3: TGTGCCAGCAGGCACAGGGGAGAGGATGGCTACACCTTC. It yields the protein CASRHRGEDGYTF.

The DNA for the CDR3 is TGCGCCAGCAGCCCAGACAGGTCCTCTGGAAACACCATATATTTT. This translates into CASSPDRSSGNTIYF. This chain uses TRBV5-1 with TRBJ1-3; perhaps TRBD1 as D (6 bases). The CDR3 has 15 residues. Germline CDR1 is SGHRS and CDR2 is YFSETQ. The germline V and J ends were trimmed by 4 bases and 0 bases, with 11 bases remaining between them.

The V call is TRBV24-1, the J call TRBJ2-3; tentative D call: TRBD2 (6 bases). The ends were cut back, 4 bases at V and 0 bases at J, with 13 bases in the middle. Germline CDR1 KGHDR, CDR2 SFDVKD. CDR3 length equals 16 residues. CDR3 nucleotides: TGTGCCACCAGTGACCCAACTAGCCGGAGCACAGATACGCAGTATTTT. Residues: CATSDPTSRSTDTQYF.

The rearrangement links TRBV18 to TRBJ1-2; D unclear. CDR1 and CDR2 (germline): KGHSH, LQKENI. The CDR3 runs to 15 residues. V was shortened by 1 base and J by 0 bases, with 9 bases between the two germline ends. In DNA form, the CDR3 reads TGTGCCAGCTCACCACTTCCCGTATCTAACTATGGCTACACCTTC. It is translated as CASSPLPVSNYGYTF. The variable domain in full, with the rest retrieved from reference TRBV18 and TRBJ1-2, is NAGVMQNPRHLVRRRGQEARLRCSPMKGHSHVYWYRQLPEEGLKFMVYLQKENIIDESGMPKERFSAEFPKEGPSILRIQQVVRGDSAAYFCASSPLPVSNYGYTFGSGTRLTVV.

This clone was detected only once. The chain combines TRBV28 with TRBJ1-2; no firm D call. CDR3 length: 14 residues. Germline V gene lookup returns CDR1 MDHEN and CDR2 SYDVKM. Trimming removed 4 bases at V and 0 bases at J, with 9 bases between. The CDR3 nucleotides read TGTGCCAGCAGTTCCAGAAAAGCTAACTATGGCTACACCTTC. Protein sequence: CASSSRKANYGYTF.

The CDR3 sequence: CATSRTLGSGDYGYTF. CDR3 DNA sequence: TGTGCCACCAGCCGCACATTAGGGTCAGGGGACTATGGCTACACCTTC. V and J are TRBV15 and TRBJ1-2; a possible D gene is TRBD1 (6 bases). The CDR3 contains 16 residues. Germline V gives CDR1 LNHNV, CDR2 YYDKDF (reference sequence). Trimming took 5 bases from V and 3 from J, leaving 19 bases between them.

The V call is TRBV4-3, the J call TRBJ1-2; D possibly corresponds to TRBD1 (5 bases). Germline CDR1 LGHNA, CDR2 YSLEER. The CDR3 consists of 15 residues. V was pared by 4 bases and J by 6 bases, with 18 bases between. CDR3 coding DNA: TGCGCCAGCAGCCGCGGGACCCCCGTAACGGATGGCTACACCTTC. This codes for CASSRGTPVTDGYTF.

V and J are TRBV6-2 or TRBV6-3 and TRBJ2-3, with D perhaps matching TRBD2 (5 bases). Germline V gene lookup returns CDR1 MNHEY and CDR2 SVGEGT. V gave up 6 bases and J gave up 6 bases, with 22 bases separating them. The CDR3 consists of 16 residues. The CDR3 reads CASSPLGVLFGDTQYF. CDR3 in DNA: TGTGCCAGCAGCCCCTTGGGAGTACTTTTTGGGGATACGCAGTATTTT.

This chain uses TRBV5-6 with TRBJ1-6; D call uncertain. V was clipped by 1 base and J by 8 bases, with 4 bases between them. The CDR3 has 12 amino acids. Germline V gene lookup returns CDR1 SGHDT and CDR2 YYEEEE. This CDR3 reads CASSLRDSPLHF. The CDR3 DNA follows: TGTGCCAGCAGCTTGCGGGATTCACCCCTCCACTTT.

The DNA of the CDR3 is TGCAGCGTTGCTCAGGCTACCACAGATACGCAGTATTTT. Translating gives CSVAQATTDTQYF. The J gene is TRBJ2-3, the V gene TRBV29-1; D is unresolved. CDR1 SQVTM and CDR2 ANQGSEA come from the germline V gene. The V end was cut by 4 bases, the J end by 2 bases, with 10 bases between. The length of the CDR3 is 13 residues.

The chain is built from TRBV5-5 and TRBJ1-5; D not certain. The germline CDR1 and CDR2 sequences are SGHKS and YYEKEE (reference sequence). The CDR3 loop spans 13 amino acids. Trimming took off 4 bases at V and 5 bases at J, with 10 bases between the two ends. The CDR3 coding sequence is TGTGCCAGCAGCCTTTCGGAGGATCAGCCCCAGCATTTT. This gives the protein CASSLSEDQPQHF. The variable domain in full, completed from reference TRBV5-5 and TRBJ1-5, reads DAGVTQSPTHLIKTRGQQVTLRCSPISGHKSVSWYQQVLGQGPQFIFQYYEKEERGRGNFPDRFSARQFPNYSSELNVNALLLGDSALYLCASSLSEDQPQHFGDGTRLSIL.

This clone has only a few counts. V usage is TRBV5-6 and J usage is TRBJ2-3; 14 nucleotides line up with TRBD2. V gave up 4 bases and J gave up 1 base; unmatched junction bases: 5. In germline, CDR1 is SGHDT, CDR2 YYEEEE. The CDR3 is 17 amino acids. The CDR3, as DNA: TGTGCCAGCAGCGGGGGACTAGCGGGAGTGCGCACAGATACGCAGTATTTT. Its translation: CASSGGLAGVRTDTQYF.

The chain employs TRBV18 and TRBJ2-1; 15 positions match TRBD2. Per germline, CDR1 KGHSH and CDR2 LQKENI. After removal of 3 bases from V and 5 bases from J, the junction contained 5 bases not matched to a gene. This CDR3 has 17 residues. The CDR3 nucleotides are TGTGCCAGCTCACCGAGGACTAGCGGGAGGGGTAACAATGAGCAGTTCTTC. Translation: CASSPRTSGRGNNEQFF.